The rows below give T cell receptor beta chains drawn from one sample of a study of Ad26.COV2.S vaccination and SARS-CoV-2 variants. Sequencing used immunoSEQ multiplex PCR; TCRdb keeps in-frame clones, though not all of them. The sample holds roughly 300,000 clones, 75% to 90% seen once. Sequenced material: peripheral blood, taken in a trial of Ad26.COV2.S vaccine versus placebo. The source of these receptors is a person aged 18-65 years who received the Ad26.COV2.S COVID-19 vaccine or a placebo. The CDR3 runs from the conserved cysteine through the conserved F or W. The order of the fields is clone size, D gene, CDR3 length, V gene, J gene, CDR3 DNA, CDR3 protein. The D gene is left open where the match is weak. Size is omitted from some rows. Given values are once, few, many or a class for expanded clones.

>.|.|15|TRBV5-4|TRBJ2-2
TGTGCCAGCAGCGACCGGGCCGCCCTGGACGGGGAGCTGTTTTTT
CASSDRAALDGELFF
>.|.|14|TRBV28|TRBJ1-1
TGTGCCAGCGACTCTGCTGGCACTACCACTGAAGCTTTCTTT
CASDSAGTTTEAFF
>.|TRBD2|16|TRBV3-1/TRBV3-2|TRBJ2-1
TGTGCCAGCAGCCAGCGTCCACTAGCGGGGACCAATGAGCAGTTCTTC
CASSQRPLAGTNEQFF
>.|.|14|TRBV24-1|TRBJ2-3
TGTGCCACCAGTGATTTAGCCAGGGAGGATACGCAGTATTTT
CATSDLAREDTQYF
>.|TRBD2|18|TRBV28|TRBJ2-5
TGTGCCAGCAGTACCAGGGGGGGGACTAGCGGTATACAAGAGACCCAGTACTTC
CASSTRGGTSGIQETQYF
>once|.|14|TRBV11-2|TRBJ1-1
TGTGCCAGCAGCTTTTTTCGGGGTAACACTGAAGCTTTCTTT
CASSFFRGNTEAFF
>.|TRBD1|14|TRBV7-9|TRBJ1-3
TGTGCCAGCAGCCCAGGGGGGACGGAAAACACCATATATTTT
CASSPGGTENTIYF
>few|TRBD2|18|TRBV19|TRBJ2-2
TGTGCCAGTAGTATAGGAGGACTAGCGGGAGTAGTGGACGGGGAGCTGTTTTTT
CASSIGGLAGVVDGELFF
>.|.|13|TRBV7-2|TRBJ1-5
TGTGCCAGCAGCTCGGGACCTAATCAGCCCCAGCATTTT
CASSSGPNQPQHF
>.|.|15|TRBV7-2|TRBJ1-1
TGTGCCAGCAGCTTAGCGGGGCAGAGAAACACTGAAGCTTTCTTT
CASSLAGQRNTEAFF
>once|.|13|TRBV3-1/TRBV3-2|TRBJ1-1
TGTGCCAGCAGCCAAGACAGCAACACTGAAGCTTTCTTT
CASSQDSNTEAFF
>.|.|16|TRBV12-5|TRBJ2-1
TGTGCTAGTGGATACTCAGGGTTTGGCTCCTACAATGAGCAGTTCTTC
CASGYSGFGSYNEQFF
>.|TRBD1|16|TRBV25-1|TRBJ1-6
TGTGCCAGCAGTGAATCAAAGGGGGCTCGACATTCACCCCTCCACTTT
CASSESKGARHSPLHF
>.|TRBD2|18|TRBV5-1|TRBJ2-1
TGCGCCCGCAGCCCCCGGGGGGGGAAGGGGGGCTTCTACAATGAGCAGTTCTTC
CARSPRGGKGGFYNEQFF
>.|.|16|TRBV7-2|TRBJ2-1
TGTGCCAGCAGCTTCACCGGGACTTACCTTAACAATGAGCAGTTCTTC
CASSFTGTYLNNEQFF
>.|TRBD2|17|TRBV20-1|TRBJ2-5
TGCAGTGCAAGTGCAATCCCGGGACTAGCGCATCAAGAGACCCAGTACTTC
CSASAIPGLAHQETQYF
>.|TRBD1|17|TRBV9|TRBJ2-5
TGTGCCAGCAGCGTAGGGCAGGGGGTGTATATCGAAGAGACCCAGTACTTC
CASSVGQGVYIEETQYF
>.|.|12|TRBV12-3/TRBV12-4|TRBJ2-7
TGTGCCAACCCGGACTCTACTCGGGAGCAGTACTTC
CANPDSTREQYF
>.|.|14|TRBV6-5|TRBJ1-2
TGTGCCAGCAGTTACGGAGAATCTAACTATGGCTACACCTTC
CASSYGESNYGYTF
>once|TRBD1|15|TRBV4-1|TRBJ1-1
TGCGCCAGCAGCCTATCGCAGGGGGCCTCCCCTCGAGCTTTCTTT
CASSLSQGASPRAFF
>.|TRBD1|16|TRBV7-2|TRBJ1-2
TGTGCCAGCAGCGGGGAGCCAGGGGGCTTGGTCTATGGCTACACCTTC
CASSGEPGGLVYGYTF
>.|.|15|TRBV7-9|TRBJ2-7
TGTGCCAGCAGCTCTATCAGCCCGGGGGCGGGTGAGCAGTACTTC
CASSSISPGAGEQYF
>few|.|13|TRBV4-3|TRBJ2-7
TGCGCCAGCAGCCCCCTGGCAGGGGACGAGCAGTACTTC
CASSPLAGDEQYF
>.|TRBD2|16|TRBV5-4|TRBJ2-7
TGTGCCAGCAGACAGACTAGCGGGGCTAACTCCTACGAGCAGTACTTC
CASRQTSGANSYEQYF
>.|.|15|TRBV9|TRBJ1-4
TGTGCCAGCAGCGCCCACAGTTCAACTAATGAAAAACTGTTTTTT
CASSAHSSTNEKLFF
>.|.|14|TRBV5-1|TRBJ2-1
TGCGCCAGCAGCCGCCCAGGGGCAGGGAATGAGCAGTTCTTC
CASSRPGAGNEQFF
>.|TRBD1|14|TRBV7-3|TRBJ2-7
TGTGCCAGCAGCCCAAGACAGGGGGAGGCCGAGCAGTACTTC
CASSPRQGEAEQYF
>.|TRBD2|17|TRBV5-4|TRBJ2-3
TGTGCCAGCAGCCAAAAGGCTGCGGGAGGGCCCACAGATACGCAGTATTTT
CASSQKAAGGPTDTQYF
>.|.|15|TRBV5-1|TRBJ2-2
TGCGCCAGCAGCTCTCTTCAGGGGTTCACCGGGGAGCTGTTTTTT
CASSSLQGFTGELFF
>.|TRBD1|14|TRBV28|TRBJ2-1
TGTGCCAGCATTAGGGGACAGGTTCAGGGTGAGCAGTTCTTC
CASIRGQVQGEQFF
>.|.|13|TRBV6-2/TRBV6-3|TRBJ2-7
TGTGCCAGCAGTTACTCGACCCCCTACGAGCAGTACTTC
CASSYSTPYEQYF
>.|.|18|TRBV3-1/TRBV3-2|TRBJ1-3
TGTGCCAGCAGCCAAGATCATACTCGGACAGTCTCTGGAAACACCATATATTTT
CASSQDHTRTVSGNTIYF
>.|TRBD1|15|TRBV25-1|TRBJ2-1
TGTGCCAGCAGTGAGATGGGGACAGGTGGGAATGAGCAGTTCTTC
CASSEMGTGGNEQFF
>once|TRBD1|13|TRBV19|TRBJ2-5
TGTGCCAGTAGTGGACCAGGGGGAGAGACCCAGTACTTC
CASSGPGGETQYF
>.|TRBD2|15|TRBV6-5|TRBJ2-7
TGTGCCAGCAGTCGTTCTAGCGGGAGTTGGTACGAGCAGTACTTC
CASSRSSGSWYEQYF
>.|TRBD2|15|TRBV7-3|TRBJ2-3
TGTGCCAGCAGCACTCCGGGACTAGCGGGGAATACGCAGTATTTT
CASSTPGLAGNTQYF
>.|.|13|TRBV28|TRBJ2-7
TGTGCCAGCAGTTTGAGGCCTCCCTACGAGCAGTACTTC
CASSLRPPYEQYF
>once|TRBD1|21|TRBV6-1|TRBJ2-4
TGTGCCAGCAGTGAAGCACTCTCCGGGACAGGGAAGATTTTAGCCAAAAACATTCAGTACTTC
CASSEALSGTGKILAKNIQYF
>.|TRBD2|15|TRBV19|TRBJ2-1
TGTGCCAGTAGTATAGTGGGCGGGGGGGCCCGCGAGCAGTTCTTC
CASSIVGGGAREQFF
>.|.|13|TRBV10-3|TRBJ2-7
TGTGCCATCAGTGTCCCGGGGGCTTACGAGCAGTACTTC
CAISVPGAYEQYF
>.|TRBD1|14|TRBV18|TRBJ1-1
TGTGCCAGCTCACTGGGACAGGGGAACACTGAAGCTTTCTTT
CASSLGQGNTEAFF
>.|.|13|TRBV12-3/TRBV12-4|TRBJ1-1
TGTGCCAGCAGGTGGGCCCGAGACACTGAAGCTTTCTTT
CASRWARDTEAFF
>few|.|12|TRBV18|TRBJ2-7
TGTGCCAGCTCACCTAAACCCTACGAGCAGTACTTC
CASSPKPYEQYF
>.|.|16|TRBV19|TRBJ2-7
TGTGCCAGTAGTATATACAGGTCGGCTAACTCACGGGAGCAGTACTTC
CASSIYRSANSREQYF
>.|.|16|TRBV27|TRBJ1-3
TGTGCCAGCAGTCCCGGATTAGGACGCTCTGGAAACACCATATATTTT
CASSPGLGRSGNTIYF
>.|TRBD1|14|TRBV6-5|TRBJ2-3
TGTGCCAGCAGCGAGACAGGGGGTTCAGATACGCAGTATTTT
CASSETGGSDTQYF
>.|TRBD2|14|TRBV19|TRBJ2-7
TGTGCCACCGAATCCGGACTAGGGGTCAACGAGCAGTACTTC
CATESGLGVNEQYF
>once|TRBD2|14|TRBV5-1|TRBJ2-1
TGCGCCAGCAGCGGGGCGGGAGGGTACAATGAGCAGTTCTTC
CASSGAGGYNEQFF
>.|.|12|TRBV5-1|TRBJ1-2
TGCGCCAGCAGCTTGACAGACTATGGCTACACCTTC
CASSLTDYGYTF
>.|TRBD2|15|TRBV28|TRBJ2-3
TGTGCCAGCAGTGCCCCCGGGGGGGCCCTAGATACGCAGTATTTT
CASSAPGGALDTQYF